Many counts were recorded for the clone carrying this TCR beta chain. Its antigen is unidentified. Subjects with ophthalmopathy showed a Clinical Activity Score no lower than 3, a NOSPECS grade no lower than 4, and a duration shorter than 3 months. The CDR3 has 15 residues. The V end lost 7 bases, the J end lost 0 bases, and 13 bases lay between the germline ends. Germline CDR1 reads MDHEN; CDR2 reads SYDVKM. These data belong to a study of T cells in Graves' hyperthyroidism and ophthalmopathy. Study summary: Initial diagnosis, before any treatment, was when peripheral blood was collected.

Findings and caveats of the study: Progression to ophthalmopathy was predicted a median of 6.5 months early.

TCR beta CDR3 regions were amplified from RNA transcripts. Researchers ran a first-round RT-PCR on the TCR CDR3 using the HTBI primer set. One entry per CDR3 protein results from TCRdb running MiXCR on the multiplex PCR reads. The top ten clones hold over 30% of a sample with approximately 600,000 distinct CDR3 sequences, roughly 20% of them seen once. The chain carries TRBV28 and TRBJ2-1; possibly TRBD2 for D (6 bases). The sequence was collected from a man aged 25 to 40 with Graves' ophthalmopathy. Specimen: blood. Here the CDR3 reads CASTTWDSSYNEQFF. The CDR3 bases are TGTGCCAGCACCACTTGGGACTCCTCCTACAATGAGCAGTTCTTC.